The sample holds a few counts of the clone carrying this TCR beta chain. The antigen is unknown. Genomic DNA in an amount of roughly 2 micrograms was extracted from cryopreserved PBMCs and used for the preparation of TCR beta libraries. These data belong to a study of cytotoxic CD8 clonotypes in ibrutinib-treated CLL. Turning to the study itself: Outcomes included 25 or so partial and 2 complete responses; after median around 65 months, roughly 14 stayed remitted and roughly twelve progressed. Sample averages reached 250,000 to 300,000 productive templates and under 100,000 productive rearrangements.

The CDR3 contains 11 residues. Germline lookup yields CDR1 SGHRS and CDR2 YFSETQ. Trimming removed 5 bases from V and 6 bases from J; junction bases left unmatched: 1. Sequenced by immunoSEQ multiplex PCR; TCRdb stores in-frame clones only, minus some. Found here are roughly 330,000 clones, roughly 67% of them singletons; the top ten hold just under 6.5%. General observations from the study: Baseline-level clonality went beyond age-matched healthy donors and moved in step with circulating CD8+ T-cell counts.

This chain connects TRBV5-1 to TRBJ2-7; 8 bases fit TRBD2. The source is a human donor with chronic lymphocytic leukemia. The sample in question was PBMCs, obtained after 36 months of ibrutinib treatment. For the CDR3, the DNA is TGCGCCAGCAGGCTAGCGGGCGAGCAGTACTTC. Translated: CASRLAGEQYF.